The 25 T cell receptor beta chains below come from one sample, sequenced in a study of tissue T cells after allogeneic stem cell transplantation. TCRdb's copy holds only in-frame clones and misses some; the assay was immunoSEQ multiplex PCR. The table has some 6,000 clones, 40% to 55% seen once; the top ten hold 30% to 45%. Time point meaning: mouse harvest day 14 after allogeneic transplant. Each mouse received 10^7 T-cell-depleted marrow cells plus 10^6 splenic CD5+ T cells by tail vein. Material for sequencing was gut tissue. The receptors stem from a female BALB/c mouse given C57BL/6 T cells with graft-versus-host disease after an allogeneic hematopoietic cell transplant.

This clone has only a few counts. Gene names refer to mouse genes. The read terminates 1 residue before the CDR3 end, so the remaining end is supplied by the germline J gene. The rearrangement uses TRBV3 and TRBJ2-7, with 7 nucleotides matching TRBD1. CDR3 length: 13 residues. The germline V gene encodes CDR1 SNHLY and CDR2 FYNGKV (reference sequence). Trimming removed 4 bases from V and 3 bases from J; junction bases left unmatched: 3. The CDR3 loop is CASSSGQLYEQYF. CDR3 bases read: TGTGCCAGCAGCTCGGGACAGCTCTATGAACAGTAC.

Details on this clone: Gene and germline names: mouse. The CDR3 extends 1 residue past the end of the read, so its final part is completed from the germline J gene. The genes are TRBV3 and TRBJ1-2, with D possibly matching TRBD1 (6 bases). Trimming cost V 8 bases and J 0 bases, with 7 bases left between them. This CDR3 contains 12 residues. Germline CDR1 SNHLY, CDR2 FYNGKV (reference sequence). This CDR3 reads CASSGANSDYTF. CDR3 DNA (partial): TGTGCCAGCTCAGGGGCAAACTCCGACTACACC.

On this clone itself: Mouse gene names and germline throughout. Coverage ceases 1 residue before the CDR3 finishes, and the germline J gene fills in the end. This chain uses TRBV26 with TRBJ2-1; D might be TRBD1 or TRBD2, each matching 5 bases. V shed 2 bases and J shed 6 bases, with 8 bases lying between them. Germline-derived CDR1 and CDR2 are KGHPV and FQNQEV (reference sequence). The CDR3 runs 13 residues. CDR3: CASSLGALAEQFF. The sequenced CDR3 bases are TGTGCCAGCAGTCTGGGGGCGCTTGCTGAGCAGTTC.

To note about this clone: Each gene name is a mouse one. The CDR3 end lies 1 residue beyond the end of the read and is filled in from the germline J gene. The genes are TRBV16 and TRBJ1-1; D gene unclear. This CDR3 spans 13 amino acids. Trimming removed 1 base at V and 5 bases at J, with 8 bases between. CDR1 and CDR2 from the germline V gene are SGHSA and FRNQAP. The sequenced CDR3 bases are TGTGCAAGCAGCTTAGTGGGGAGGACAGAAGTCTTC. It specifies CASSLVGRTEVF. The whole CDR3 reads CASSLVGRTEVFF.

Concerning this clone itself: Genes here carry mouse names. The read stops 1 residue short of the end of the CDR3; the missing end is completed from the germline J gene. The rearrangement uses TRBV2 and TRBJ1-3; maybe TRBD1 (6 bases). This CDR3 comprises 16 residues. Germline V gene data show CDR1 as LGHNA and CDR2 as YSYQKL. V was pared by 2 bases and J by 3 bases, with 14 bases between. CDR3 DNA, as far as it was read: TGTGCCAGCAGCCAACGACCCGGGGGCAGTGGAAATACGCTCTAT. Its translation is CASSQRPGGSGNTLY. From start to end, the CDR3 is CASSQRPGGSGNTLYF.

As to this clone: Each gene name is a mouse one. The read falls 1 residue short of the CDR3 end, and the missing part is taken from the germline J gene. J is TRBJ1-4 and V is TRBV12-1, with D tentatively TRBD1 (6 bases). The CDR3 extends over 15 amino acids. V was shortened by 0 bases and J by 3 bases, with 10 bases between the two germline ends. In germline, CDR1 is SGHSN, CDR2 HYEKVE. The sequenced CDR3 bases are TGTGCCAGCTCTCTCCAGGGGTGGGCCAACGAAAGATTATTT. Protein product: CASSLQGWANERLF. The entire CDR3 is CASSLQGWANERLFF.

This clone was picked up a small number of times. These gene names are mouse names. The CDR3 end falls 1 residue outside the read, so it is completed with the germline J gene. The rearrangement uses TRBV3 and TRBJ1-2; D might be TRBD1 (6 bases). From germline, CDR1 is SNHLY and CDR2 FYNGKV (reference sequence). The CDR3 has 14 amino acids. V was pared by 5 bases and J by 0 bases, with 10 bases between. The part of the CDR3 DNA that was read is TGTGCCAGCAGCCTGACAGGTGCAAACTCCGACTACACC. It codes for CASSLTGANSDYT. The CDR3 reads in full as CASSLTGANSDYTF.

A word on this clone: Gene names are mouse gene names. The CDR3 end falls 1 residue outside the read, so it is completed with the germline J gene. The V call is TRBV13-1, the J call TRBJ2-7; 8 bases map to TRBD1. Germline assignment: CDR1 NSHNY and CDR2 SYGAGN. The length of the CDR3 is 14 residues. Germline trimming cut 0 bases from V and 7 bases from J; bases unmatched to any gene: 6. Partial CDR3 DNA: TGTGCCAGCAGTGATGCAGGGGGCGATGGGGAACAGTAC. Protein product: CASSDAGGDGEQY. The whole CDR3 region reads CASSDAGGDGEQYF.

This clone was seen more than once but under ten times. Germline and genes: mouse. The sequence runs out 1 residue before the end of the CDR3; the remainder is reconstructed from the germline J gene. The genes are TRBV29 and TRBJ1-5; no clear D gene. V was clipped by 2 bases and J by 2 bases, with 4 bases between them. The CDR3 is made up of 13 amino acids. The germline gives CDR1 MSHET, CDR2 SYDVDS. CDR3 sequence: CASSLNHNQAPLF. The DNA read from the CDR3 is TGTGCTAGCAGTTTAAACCACAACCAGGCTCCGCTT.

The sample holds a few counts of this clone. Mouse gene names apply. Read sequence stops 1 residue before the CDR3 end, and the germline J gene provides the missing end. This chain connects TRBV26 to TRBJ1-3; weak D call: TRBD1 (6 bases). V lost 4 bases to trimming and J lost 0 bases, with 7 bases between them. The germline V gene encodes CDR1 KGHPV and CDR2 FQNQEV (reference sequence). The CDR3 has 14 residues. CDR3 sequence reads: CASSRTVSGNTLYF. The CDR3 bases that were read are TGTGCCAGCAGTCGGACAGTTTCTGGAAATACGCTCTAT.

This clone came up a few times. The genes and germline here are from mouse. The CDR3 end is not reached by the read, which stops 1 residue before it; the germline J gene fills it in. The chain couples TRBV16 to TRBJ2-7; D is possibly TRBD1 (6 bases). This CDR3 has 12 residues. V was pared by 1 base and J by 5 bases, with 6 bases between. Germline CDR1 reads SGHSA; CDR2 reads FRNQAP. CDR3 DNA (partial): TGTGCAAGCAGCTTAGCAGGGGATGAACAGTAC. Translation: CASSLAGDEQY. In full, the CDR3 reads CASSLAGDEQYF.

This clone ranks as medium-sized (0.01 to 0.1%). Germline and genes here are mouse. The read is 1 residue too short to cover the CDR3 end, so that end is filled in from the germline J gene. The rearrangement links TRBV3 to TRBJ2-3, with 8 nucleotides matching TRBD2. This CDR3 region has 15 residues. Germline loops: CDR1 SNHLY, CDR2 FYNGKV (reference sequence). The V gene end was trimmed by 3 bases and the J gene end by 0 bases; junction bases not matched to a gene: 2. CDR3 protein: CASSLDWVSAETLYF. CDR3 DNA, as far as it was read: TGTGCCAGCAGCTTGGACTGGGTTAGTGCAGAAACGCTGTAT.

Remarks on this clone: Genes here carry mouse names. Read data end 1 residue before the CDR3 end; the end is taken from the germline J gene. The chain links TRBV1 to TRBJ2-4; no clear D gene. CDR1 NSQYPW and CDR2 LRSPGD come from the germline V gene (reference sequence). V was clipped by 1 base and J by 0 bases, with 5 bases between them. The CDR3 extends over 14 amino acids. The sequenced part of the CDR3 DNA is TGCACCTGCAGTGCAGCCGGTAGTCAAAACACCTTGTAC. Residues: CTCSAAGSQNTLY. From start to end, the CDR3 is CTCSAAGSQNTLYF.

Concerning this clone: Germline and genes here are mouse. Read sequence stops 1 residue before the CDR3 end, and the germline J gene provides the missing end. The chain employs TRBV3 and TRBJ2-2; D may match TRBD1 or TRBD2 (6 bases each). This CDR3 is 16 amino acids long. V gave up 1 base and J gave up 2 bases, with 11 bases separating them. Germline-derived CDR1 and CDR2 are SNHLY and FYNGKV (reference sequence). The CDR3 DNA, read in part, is TGTGCCAGCAGCTTAGGGGGGCGCCGGAACACCGGGCAGCTCTAC. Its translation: CASSLGGRRNTGQLY. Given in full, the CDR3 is CASSLGGRRNTGQLYF. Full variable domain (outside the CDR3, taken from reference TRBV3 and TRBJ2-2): GPKVLQIPSHQIIDMGQMVTLNCDPVSNHLYFYWYKQILGQQMEFLVNFYNGKVMEKSKLFKDQFSVERPDGSYFTLKIQPTALEDSAVYFCASSLGGRRNTGQLYFGEGSKLTVL.

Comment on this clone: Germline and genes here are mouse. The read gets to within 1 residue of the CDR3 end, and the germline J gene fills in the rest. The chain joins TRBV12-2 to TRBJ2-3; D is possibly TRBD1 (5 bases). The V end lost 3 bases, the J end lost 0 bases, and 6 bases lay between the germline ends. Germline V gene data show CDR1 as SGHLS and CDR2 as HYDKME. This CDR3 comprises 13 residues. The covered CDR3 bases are TGTGCCAGCTCTTCAGGGAGTGCAGAAACGCTGTAT. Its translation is CASSSGSAETLY. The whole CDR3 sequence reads CASSSGSAETLYF.

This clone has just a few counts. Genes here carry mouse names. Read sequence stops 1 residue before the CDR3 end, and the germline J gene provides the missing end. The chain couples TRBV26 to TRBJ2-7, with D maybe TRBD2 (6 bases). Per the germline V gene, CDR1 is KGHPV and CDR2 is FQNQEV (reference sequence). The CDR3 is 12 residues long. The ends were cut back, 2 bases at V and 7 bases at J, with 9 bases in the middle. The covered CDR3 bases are TGTGCCAGCAGTCTGGGGCTGGGGGAACAGTAC. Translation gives CASSLGLGEQY. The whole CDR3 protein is CASSLGLGEQYF.

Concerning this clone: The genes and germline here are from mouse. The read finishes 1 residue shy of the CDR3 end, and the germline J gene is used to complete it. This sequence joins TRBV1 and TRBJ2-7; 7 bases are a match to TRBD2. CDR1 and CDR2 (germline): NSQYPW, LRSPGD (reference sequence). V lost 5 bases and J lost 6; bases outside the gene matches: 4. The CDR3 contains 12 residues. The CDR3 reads CTCSLGGVEQYF. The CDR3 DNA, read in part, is TGCACCTGCAGTCTCGGGGGGGTTGAACAGTAC.

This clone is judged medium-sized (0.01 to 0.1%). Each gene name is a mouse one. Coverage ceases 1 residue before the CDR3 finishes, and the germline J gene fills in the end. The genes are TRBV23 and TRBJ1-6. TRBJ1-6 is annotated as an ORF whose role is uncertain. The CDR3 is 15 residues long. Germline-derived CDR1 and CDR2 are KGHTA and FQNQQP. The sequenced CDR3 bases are TGCTCCAGCAGTCCCTCGGATTCCTATAATTCGCCCCTCTAC. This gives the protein CSSSPSDSYNSPLY. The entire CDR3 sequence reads CSSSPSDSYNSPLYF.

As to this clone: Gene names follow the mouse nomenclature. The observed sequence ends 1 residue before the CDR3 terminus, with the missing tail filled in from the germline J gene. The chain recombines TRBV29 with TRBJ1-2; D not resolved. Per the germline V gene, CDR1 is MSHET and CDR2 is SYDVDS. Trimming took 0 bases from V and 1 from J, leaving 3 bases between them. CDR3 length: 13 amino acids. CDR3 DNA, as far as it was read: TGTGCTAGCAGTTTATCGATAAACTCCGACTACACC. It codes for CASSLSINSDYT. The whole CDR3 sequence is CASSLSINSDYTF.

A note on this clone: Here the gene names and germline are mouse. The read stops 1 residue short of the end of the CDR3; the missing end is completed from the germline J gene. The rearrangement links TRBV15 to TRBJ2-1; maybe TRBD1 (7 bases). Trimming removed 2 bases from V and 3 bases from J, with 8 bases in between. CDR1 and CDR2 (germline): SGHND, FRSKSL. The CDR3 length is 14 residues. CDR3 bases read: TGTGCCAGCAGTTTACAGGGGGGCTATGCTGAGCAGTTC. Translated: CASSLQGGYAEQF. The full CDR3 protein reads CASSLQGGYAEQFF.

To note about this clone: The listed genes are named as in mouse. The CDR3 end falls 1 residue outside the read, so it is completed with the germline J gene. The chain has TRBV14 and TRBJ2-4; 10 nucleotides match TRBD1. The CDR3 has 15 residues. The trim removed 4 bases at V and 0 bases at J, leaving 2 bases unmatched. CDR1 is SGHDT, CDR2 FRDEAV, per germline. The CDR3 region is CASSRQGASQNTLYF. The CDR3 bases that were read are TGTGCCAGCAGTAGACAGGGGGCTAGTCAAAACACCTTGTAC.

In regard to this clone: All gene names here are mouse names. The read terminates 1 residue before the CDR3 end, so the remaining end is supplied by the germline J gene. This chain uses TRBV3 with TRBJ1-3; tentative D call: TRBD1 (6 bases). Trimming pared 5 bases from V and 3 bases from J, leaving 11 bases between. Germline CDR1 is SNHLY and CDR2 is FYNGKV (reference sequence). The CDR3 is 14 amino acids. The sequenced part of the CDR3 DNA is TGTGCCAGCAGCCCCAGGACAGATGGAAATACGCTCTAT. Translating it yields CASSPRTDGNTLY. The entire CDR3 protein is CASSPRTDGNTLYF.

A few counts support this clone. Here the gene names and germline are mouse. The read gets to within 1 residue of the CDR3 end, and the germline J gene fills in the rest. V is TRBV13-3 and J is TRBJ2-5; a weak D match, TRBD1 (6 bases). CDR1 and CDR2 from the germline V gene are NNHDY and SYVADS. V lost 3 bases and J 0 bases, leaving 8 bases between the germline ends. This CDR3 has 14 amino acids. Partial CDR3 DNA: TGTGCCAGCAGTGGGGACACTAACCAAGACACCCAGTAC. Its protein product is CASSGDTNQDTQY. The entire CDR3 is CASSGDTNQDTQYF.

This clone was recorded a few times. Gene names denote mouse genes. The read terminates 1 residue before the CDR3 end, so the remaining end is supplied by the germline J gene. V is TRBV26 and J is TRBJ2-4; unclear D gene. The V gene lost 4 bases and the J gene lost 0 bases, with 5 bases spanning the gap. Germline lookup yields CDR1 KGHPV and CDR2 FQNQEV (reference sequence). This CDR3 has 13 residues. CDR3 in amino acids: CASSRNSQNTLYF. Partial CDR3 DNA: TGTGCCAGCAGTCGAAATAGTCAAAACACCTTGTAC.

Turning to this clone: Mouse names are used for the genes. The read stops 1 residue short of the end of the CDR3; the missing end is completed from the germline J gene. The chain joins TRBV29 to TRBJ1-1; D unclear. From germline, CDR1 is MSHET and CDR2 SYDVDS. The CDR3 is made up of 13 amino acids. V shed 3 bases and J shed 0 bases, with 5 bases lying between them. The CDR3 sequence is CASSFGANTEVFF. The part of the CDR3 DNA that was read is TGTGCTAGCAGTTTTGGGGCAAACACAGAAGTCTTC.